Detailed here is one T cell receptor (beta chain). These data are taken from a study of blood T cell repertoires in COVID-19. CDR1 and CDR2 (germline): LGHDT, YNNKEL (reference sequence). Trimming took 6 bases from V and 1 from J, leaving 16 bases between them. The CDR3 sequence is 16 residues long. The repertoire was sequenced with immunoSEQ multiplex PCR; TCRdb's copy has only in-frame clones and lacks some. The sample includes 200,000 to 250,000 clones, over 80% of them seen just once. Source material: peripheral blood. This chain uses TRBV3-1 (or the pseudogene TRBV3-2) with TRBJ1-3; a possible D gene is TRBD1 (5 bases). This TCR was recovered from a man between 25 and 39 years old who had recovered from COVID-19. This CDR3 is CASRPSGGGSGNTIYF. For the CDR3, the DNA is TGTGCCAGCAGGCCCTCTGGGGGAGGTTCTGGAAACACCATATATTTT.